This TCR beta chain was identified during a study of T cells in localized non-small cell lung cancer. The V end lost 0 bases, the J end lost 2 bases, and 11 bases lay between the germline ends. Germline V lookup: CDR1 MGHRA, CDR2 YSYEKL. The CDR3 runs 15 residues. Sequencing was performed with immunoSEQ multiplex PCR; in TCRdb, only in-frame clones are kept and a portion is missing. The data show roughly 89,000 clones, approximately 90% seen once. This TCR came from a woman aged 40 to 75 with stage II squamous cell lung carcinoma. This chain links TRBV4-1 with TRBJ2-7, with unresolved D. The sequencing used PBMCs, collected before any cancer treatment. CDR3 bases: TGCGCCAGCAGCCAAGAATATCCACAACCCTACGAGCAGTACTTC. Its translation is CASSQEYPQPYEQYF.